The 26 T cell receptor beta chains below come from one sample, sequenced in a study of blood T cell repertoires in COVID-19. The protocol was immunoSEQ multiplex PCR, while the TCRdb copy is restricted to in-frame clones and leaves out a portion. The table lists about 110,000 clones, roughly four fifths of them singletons. The specimen sequenced was peripheral blood. These receptors all come from a woman in her seventies with acute or convalescent COVID-19.

This clone was observed a handful of times. CDR3 protein: CASSQTGTSYGEQYF. CDR3 sequence (DNA): TGTGCCAGCAGCCAAACTGGGACTAGCTACGGCGAGCAGTACTTC. V gene TRBV7-3 combines with J gene TRBJ2-7; 9 bases are a match to TRBD2. The V segment lost 5 bases and the J segment 6 bases; nucleotides outside the gene matches: 11. The germline V gene has CDR1 SGHTA and CDR2 FQGTGA. The CDR3 sequence is 15 residues long.

In this sample, this clone turned up a few times. V is TRBV7-6 and J is TRBJ1-1, with D hard to call. The germline CDR1 and CDR2 sequences are SGHVS and FNYEAQ. V was shortened by 5 bases and J by 0 bases, with 13 bases between the two germline ends. CDR3 length: 15 residues. In DNA form, the CDR3 reads TGTGCCAGCAGCCTCCTGACAAATATGAACACTGAAGCTTTCTTT. Translating it yields CASSLLTNMNTEAFF. Supplemented by reference TRBV7-6 and TRBJ1-1, the full variable domain reads GAGVSQSPRYKVTKRGQDVALRCDPISGHVSLYWYRQALGQGPEFLTYFNYEAQQDKSGLPNDRFSAERPEGSISTLTIQRTEQRDSAMYRCASSLLTNMNTEAFFGQGTRLTVV.

The chain has TRBV28 and TRBJ2-1; D not resolved. CDR1 and CDR2 (germline): MDHEN, SYDVKM. Trimming stripped 6 bases from V and 7 bases from J, with 13 bases between. This CDR3 is 13 amino acids long. The CDR3 DNA follows: TGTGCCAGCAGCCCTACGGGTGGTAATGAGCAGTTCTTC. Residues: CASSPTGGNEQFF.

This chain links TRBV5-1 with TRBJ1-6; TRBD1 aligns across 9 bases. The length of the CDR3 is 15 residues. In germline, CDR1 is SGHRS, CDR2 YFSETQ. V dropped 3 bases and J dropped 7; count of bases not matched to a gene: 5. The CDR3 spells CASSSGTGQNSPLHF. The CDR3 DNA is TGCGCCAGCAGCTCCGGGACAGGGCAGAATTCACCCCTCCACTTT.

The chain links TRBV10-1 to TRBJ1-6; no definite D call. The CDR3 is 14 residues long. CDR1 is WNHNN, CDR2 SYGVQD, per germline (reference sequence). V was pared by 3 bases and J by 10 bases, with 13 bases between. DNA for the CDR3: TGCGCCAGCAGTGACGACCGCCGCGGATCACCCCTCCACTTT. It specifies CASSDDRRGSPLHF.

The chain uses TRBV15 and TRBJ2-7; 15 bases match TRBD2. Trimming at V came to 1 base and at J to 2 bases, leaving 6 bases not matched to a gene. CDR1 and CDR2 from the germline V gene are LNHNV and YYDKDF (reference sequence). The CDR3 has 18 residues. CDR3 in DNA: TGTGCCACCAGCAGAGCCGGACTAGCGGGGGGGAGACCCTACGAGCAGTACGTC. This encodes CATSRAGLAGGRPYEQYV.

J is TRBJ2-4 and V is TRBV20-1, with D maybe TRBD2 (5 bases). V lost 3 bases to trimming and J lost 0 bases, with 15 bases between them. The CDR3 loop spans 16 amino acids. The germline CDR1 and CDR2 sequences are DFQATT and SNEGSKA (reference sequence). This CDR3 is CSASLASALAKNIQYF. CDR3 bases: TGCAGTGCTAGTTTAGCGAGTGCACTAGCCAAAAACATTCAGTACTTC.

The chain couples TRBV6-5 to TRBJ1-2; D gene ambiguous. This CDR3 contains 13 residues. Deletions cut 8 bases from V and 2 bases from J, with 12 bases between. Germline V gene lookup returns CDR1 MNHEY and CDR2 SVGAGI. The CDR3 here is CASWSGENYGYTF. In DNA form, the CDR3 reads TGTGCCAGCTGGTCCGGGGAGAACTATGGCTACACCTTC.

CDR3 sequence (DNA): TGTGCCAGCAGCCGACCGGGACAGCCGACTTATGGCTACACCTTC. Residues: CASSRPGQPTYGYTF. The V call is TRBV5-4, the J call TRBJ1-2, with 7 bases fitting TRBD1. This CDR3 comprises 15 residues. Germline V gene lookup returns CDR1 SGHNT and CDR2 YYREEE (reference sequence). Trimming cost V 4 bases and J 5 bases; bases outside gene matches: 11.

In DNA, the CDR3 is TGTGCCAGCAGCTTGTATGGACAGGGGGCCTTCGAGCAGTACGTC. It codes for CASSLYGQGAFEQYV. V gene TRBV5-5 combines with J gene TRBJ2-7; 11 bases are a match to TRBD1. Germline V lookup: CDR1 SGHKS, CDR2 YYEKEE (reference sequence). With V trimmed by 1 base and J by 6 bases, 6 bases remained unmatched. The CDR3 totals 15 residues.

The V gene is TRBV20-1, the J gene TRBJ2-1, with 13 bases identical to TRBD2. Germline CDR1 is DFQATT and CDR2 is SNEGSKA (reference sequence). The CDR3 extends over 16 amino acids. V gave up 3 bases and J gave up 10 bases; unmatched junction bases: 12. The CDR3 sequence: CSASRGGLAGFGEQFF. The CDR3 DNA reads as TGCAGTGCTAGTCGAGGGGGACTAGCGGGATTCGGAGAGCAGTTCTTC.

Remarks on this clone: Germline and junction disagree at one end, which may indicate a read error. The chain has TRBV6-5 and TRBJ1-6, with 7 bases lining up with TRBD1. The CDR3 totals 16 residues. The V gene's germline CDR1 is MNHEY and CDR2 SVGAGI. CDR3 nucleotides: TGTGCCAGCAATTACAGGGGTCTGTCCTATAATTCACCCCTCCACTTT. Translated, it gives CASNYRGLSYNSPLHF.

V gene TRBV9 combines with J gene TRBJ1-2; TRBD1 agrees at 8 bases. Per germline, CDR1 SGDLS and CDR2 YYNGEE. The CDR3 contains 14 residues. The J segment lost 4 bases and the V segment lost 4 bases, leaving 6 bases of the junction unmatched. The CDR3 loop is CASSTDRALYGYTF. For the CDR3, the DNA is TGTGCCAGCAGCACGGACAGGGCCCTCTATGGCTACACCTTC.

V usage is TRBV5-1 and J usage is TRBJ1-5; 8 bases align to TRBD1. V was clipped by 3 bases and J by 7 bases; unmatched bases: 12. The CDR3 is 16 residues long. Germline CDR1 reads SGHRS; CDR2 reads YFSETQ. The CDR3 DNA follows: TGCGCCAGCAGCTATGGTGTTCAGGGGGCAGGGCAGCCCCAGCATTTT. Translating it yields CASSYGVQGAGQPQHF.

CDR3 nucleotide sequence: TGTGCCAGCGCCTCCGGGACAAATCTAAGCAAACTGTTTTTT. Translation: CASASGTNLSKLFF. The chain links TRBV27 to TRBJ1-4, with a tentative D call TRBD1 (6 bases). The CDR3 runs 14 residues. V was pared by 8 bases and J by 11 bases, with 21 bases between. CDR1 is MNHEY, CDR2 SMNVEV, per germline (reference sequence).

This clone was picked up a small number of times. This chain joins TRBV6-5 and TRBJ1-1; D gene unclear. The germline V gene has CDR1 MNHEY and CDR2 SVGAGI. The CDR3 runs to 12 residues. V shed 7 bases and J shed 5 bases, with 11 bases lying between them. CDR3 residues: CASTNWRTEAFF. CDR3 sequence (DNA): TGTGCCAGCACTAATTGGAGGACTGAAGCTTTCTTT.

The chain combines TRBV18 with TRBJ2-5; D uncertain. Germline V lookup: CDR1 KGHSH, CDR2 LQKENI. Trimming left V 3 bases short and J 5 bases short, with 4 bases between. The CDR3 runs 11 residues. The chain's CDR3 is CASSPPETQYF. The CDR3 region has the DNA TGTGCCAGCTCACCCCCGGAGACCCAGTACTTC. Looking up the rest from reference TRBV18 and TRBJ2-5 gives the full variable domain: NAGVMQNPRHLVRRRGQEARLRCSPMKGHSHVYWYRQLPEEGLKFMVYLQKENIIDESGMPKERFSAEFPKEGPSILRIQQVVRGDSAAYFCASSPPETQYFGPGTRLLVL.

The J gene is TRBJ2-1, the V gene TRBV5-1; 10 bases are a match to TRBD2. This CDR3 contains 14 residues. Germline V CDR1 and CDR2: SGHRS, YFSETQ. V lost 10 bases and J lost 8; bases outside the gene matches: 12. The DNA of the CDR3 is TGCGCCGGGCGTCTAGCGGGAGTTCCGGATGAGCAGTTCTTC. The encoded protein is CAGRLAGVPDEQFF.

The gene calls are TRBV27 and TRBJ1-2; a weak D match, TRBD1 (5 bases). The CDR3 length is 12 residues. V gave up 0 bases and J gave up 8 bases, with 7 bases separating them. Germline V gives CDR1 MNHEY, CDR2 SMNVEV (reference sequence). The CDR3 sequence is CASSLSGAGYTF. The DNA for the CDR3 is TGTGCCAGCAGTTTATCTGGGGCCGGCTACACCTTC.

This chain uses TRBV21-1 with TRBJ2-7; no check of the table's D call, TRBD1, against the DNA was made. TRBV21-1 counts as a pseudogene. CDR3 size: 15 residues. CDR3 DNA sequence: TGTGCCAGCAGCACCTCCGGGACAGGGTACTACGAGCAGTACTTC. It is translated as CASSTSGTGYYEQYF.

This chain uses TRBV9 with TRBJ2-3, with 10 positions matching TRBD1. The V gene end was trimmed by 4 bases and the J gene end by 6 bases; junction bases not matched to a gene: 5. Germline V lookup: CDR1 SGDLS, CDR2 YYNGEE. This CDR3 contains 14 residues. CDR3: CASSPGQGTDTQYF. The CDR3 region has the DNA TGTGCCAGCAGCCCGGGACAGGGGACGGATACGCAGTATTTT.

The rearrangement links TRBV7-2 to TRBJ2-3; 12 bases map to TRBD2. The CDR3 sequence is 17 residues long. Germline V lookup: CDR1 SGHTA, CDR2 FQGNSA. V was clipped by 2 bases and J by 4 bases; unmatched bases: 7. The CDR3 DNA reads TGTGCCAGCAGCTTACGACTAGCGGGAGTGGCCCCAGATACGCAGTATTTT. This sequence encodes CASSLRLAGVAPDTQYF.

The rearrangement joins TRBV2 to TRBJ1-3; weak D call: TRBD1 (6 bases). Germline V gene data show CDR1 as SNHLY and CDR2 as FYNNEI. Trimming took 6 bases from V and 0 from J, leaving 9 bases between them. The CDR3 length is 14 residues. For the CDR3, the DNA is TGTGCCAGCAGCGCAGGGGCCTCTGGAAACACCATATATTTT. Translating gives CASSAGASGNTIYF.

The chain combines TRBV5-1 with TRBJ2-3; 7 bases are shared with TRBD1. Germline CDR1 SGHRS, CDR2 YFSETQ. The ends lost 2 bases at V and 5 bases at J; junction bases unmatched: 11. The CDR3 contains 16 residues. The CDR3 DNA is TGCGCCAGCAGCTTTACCGGGACAGATCTTATAGATACGCAGTATTTT. This encodes CASSFTGTDLIDTQYF.

The chain's CDR3 is CASSIQGRGRTFF. The CDR3 DNA reads as TGTGCCAGCAGTATACAGGGGCGGGGCCGAACTTTCTTT. This sequence joins TRBV6-1 and TRBJ1-1, with TRBD1 matching over 7 bases. Germline V gives CDR1 MNHNS, CDR2 SASEGT. Trimming at V came to 5 bases and at J to 12 bases, leaving 12 bases not matched to a gene. This CDR3 spans 13 amino acids.

This sequence joins TRBV5-1 and TRBJ2-3; 10 bases are a match to TRBD1. The CDR3 spans 18 residues. The germline V gene encodes CDR1 SGHRS and CDR2 YFSETQ. J gave up 1 base and V 3 bases, and 11 bases lay outside the gene matches. In DNA, the CDR3 is TGCGCCAGCAGCTCGGACAGGGGGGGCATTCAAGGCACAGATACGCAGTATTTT. This gives the protein CASSSDRGGIQGTDTQYF.